This T cell receptor beta chain derives from a study of T cells in Graves' hyperthyroidism and ophthalmopathy (dated by TCRdb to 2018 to 2020). Broadly, across the study: Peripheral blood was sampled at the time of initial diagnosis, prior to any treatment. To identify distinguishing TCR V-J signatures, a discovery cohort of some 100 patients was used, comprising some 43 with Graves' ophthalmopathy and approximately 58 with stable Graves' hyperthyroidism. Prospective prediction of ophthalmopathy was tested in an independent validation cohort of approximately 18 hyperthyroidism patients and 17 patients who later progressed to ophthalmopathy. The 100 or so discovery patients were randomly split 7:3 into training and test sets. The study also compared thyroid tissue and blood T-cell repertoires from several Graves' hyperthyroidism patients. Following sampling, methimazole starting at 30 mg daily was given to hyperthyroidism patients, and high-dose intravenous methylprednisolone was given to ophthalmopathy patients. According to the paper, TCR Vbeta CDR3 sequencing was carried out on approximately 140 peripheral blood samples, which came from 40 to 45 ophthalmopathy, about 75 hyperthyroidism and approximately 17 progressor patients. Beyond this particular receptor, the publication reports: Blood samples also contained most of the expanded thyroid clonotypes (frequency above 0.001), which suggests that blood repertoires may reflect thyroid immune responses. Sample size was not statistically predetermined, and blinding of investigators to group allocation was not performed. Ophthalmopathy was separated from stable hyperthyroidism by a 13 V-J signature model, with 85% to 90% sensitivity and just over 81% specificity obtained in cross-validation and 80%/75% obtained in testing. In validation, progression to ophthalmopathy was predicted by the model with 70.59% sensitivity and just over 72% specificity, a median of approximately 6.5 months before onset.

Graves' hyperthyroidism was defined as stable when no progression to ophthalmopathy occurred over 18 months of follow-up. Hyperthyroidism patients were newly diagnosed, had a disease duration of under 2 months, and were aged 18 to 65 years. Exclusion was applied to patients with uncontrolled infections, other autoimmune diseases, pregnancy or lactation. Diagnoses were established on the basis of clinical symptoms, serum thyroxine and TRAb, thyroid ultrasound, and orbital computed tomography. PBMCs were separated from roughly 9.3 ml of fresh peripheral blood using Ficoll-Paque density gradient centrifugation. Trizol reagent was used to extract total RNA, and RNA quality was then checked on an Agilent 2100 Bioanalyzer. The CDR1 and CDR2 encoded by the germline V gene (reference sequence) are LNHDA and SQIVND. V is pruned by 6 bases and J by 0 bases, leaving 8 bases of the junction without a gene match. From cysteine to phenylalanine, the CDR3 is 16 amino acids long. Left in the record is the CDR3 DNA by itself, 48 bases read in frame from the first base.

Ten or more counts support this clonotype. This receptor's antigen is unknown. Per-base qualities were not stored, and no clone one base away is much larger. Amplification of TCR beta CDR3 regions was carried out from RNA transcripts. The first round of RT-PCR for the TCR CDR3 was performed with the HTBI primer set and the Qiagen OneStep RT-PCR kit. The libraries were constructed in a second round of multiplex PCR and then size-selected and purified. The libraries were sequenced on an Illumina HiSeq2000 using paired-end 100 bp reads. In the authors' own workflow: Raw data were processed with SOAPnuke, discarding reads with adapters, uncalled bases, mean Phred below 15, or no exact constant-primer or identifier match. High-quality paired reads were merged with COPE v1.2.5, and unique nucleotide sequences were defined as clonotypes. MiTCR v1.1 was used to align clonotypes to the IMGT TRBV, TRBD and TRBJ reference segments. Analysis was restricted to V-J combinations with a frequency above 0.0001, which covered 99.2% of repertoires. The TCS score was defined as the ratio of F50 (clonal expansion) to E x V (chaos), calculated using BLOSUM62-based TCRdist between CDR3 peptides within each V-J. Welch's t-statistics and random forest reduced roughly 500 V-J features to 13, which were used in a naive Bayes classifier (R e1071). Clones were called with MiXCR by TCRdb after fastp trimmed the public reads at Q25, and only in-frame beta chains were retained. Each CDR3 protein gets just one entry, which takes the most common genes and DNA from the rows behind it. The V and J calls shown here were made by TCRdb, not taken from the authors' results. For this sample there are 550,000 to 600,000 distinct CDR3 sequences; over 15% appear just once. The ten largest clones represent 18% of the sample.

The specimen sequenced was blood. The receptor chain draws on TRBV19 and TRBJ1-2, with 9 bases in between that match TRBD1. The sequence derives from a woman under 30 with Graves' hyperthyroidism. The CDR3 protein sequence reads: CASSPTGTGTNYGYTF. The DNA is TGTGCCAGTAGCCCGACCGGGACAGGGACTAACTATGGCTACACCTTC.